The T cell receptor (beta chain) under discussion was sequenced for a study of identical twins (TCRdb year 2016). Regarding the research as a whole: TCR alpha and beta repertoires from monozygotic twins, unrelated adults of various ages and cord blood were deep-sequenced to test whether fetal clonotypes persist. To rule out contamination, replicate twin experiments were performed at different times with different library preparation protocols.

The library was made by 5' RACE. The reads were generated on an Illumina HiSeq 2000. Template switching added a universal primer binding site, and the final cDNA carried a unique molecular identifier that allowed TCR cDNA molecules to be counted accurately. Specific primers in the conserved constant-segment region were used to synthesize first-strand cDNA for the TCR alpha and beta chains. To control for contamination, each cDNA library was double barcoded with a SMART-Mk sample barcode plus Illumina barcodes. TruSeq adapter sequences along with Illumina sample barcodes were introduced in two successive PCR steps. TCR alpha and beta cDNA libraries were sequenced on the Illumina HiSeq platform with custom primers. From the authors' description of their analysis: MiGEC was used to process raw reads and extract unique molecular identifiers, and MiXCR was used to find CDR3 positions. For each individual, recombination models were inferred using an EM algorithm with the repgenHMM and IGoR tools. The analysis of shared clonotypes was done with the tcR package in R, with sharing normalized by the product of cloneset sizes. To study raw recombination without the effects of thymic and clonal selection, out-of-frame nonproductive sequences were analyzed. TCRdb reworked the public reads: Q25 trimming with fastp, MiXCR clone assembly, productive beta chains retained. Entries that share a CDR3 protein sequence are merged under the most common genes and DNA. Clone size and V and J calls follow TCRdb, not the original study. This sample comprises about 240,000 distinct CDR3 sequences, 7% to 8.5% of them detected only once. Under 7% of the sample goes to the ten largest clones.

Ends trimmed: V by 9 bases, J by 4 bases; bases unmatched to a gene: 10. As encoded in the germline V gene (reference sequence), CDR1 is MNHEY while CDR2 is SMNVEV. There are 15 amino acids in the CDR3, from cysteine to phenylalanine inclusive. Only the CDR3 DNA stays, 45 bases, in frame from base 1. Only healthy Caucasian donors were included. Three pairs of female monozygotic twins, all aged about 18 to 30 years, were included in the twin cohort. Positive isolation kits from Invitrogen were used to isolate the CD4+ and CD8+ T cell populations. In this sample, this clonotype turned up a few times. It lacks a known antigen. Base qualities were left out, and no much larger clone turns up one base away. General conclusions and limits of the study: Invariant T cells such as MAIT and iNKT could partly confound zero-insertion analyses, although diverse VJ usage argued against such confounding for most clonotypes. Because the same donors could not be followed over many years, the conclusions depended on cross-sectional statistical analysis. The excess sharing between twins in beta out-of-frame sequences was weaker because fewer shared sequences reduced the signal-to-noise ratio. Out-of-frame TCR alpha sharing in monozygotic twins was systematically underestimated by recombination models, whereas sharing between unrelated individuals was in agreement with the recombination models. Compared with coincidental sharing between unrelated individuals, out-of-frame TCR alpha sequences shared between twins showed an excess of sequences with low generation probability. Fewer insertions were carried by abundant cord blood beta clonotypes; a weaker similar trend was observed in young adult naive repertoires, while no such trend was observed in memory repertoires.

These same data were also listed under a study on yellow fever vaccine responses in identical twins. The second paper further reports: The authors reported that the T cell response to vaccination in identical twins appeared partly convergent and partly personalized. In identical twins, the study followed T cell clones that responded to the vaccine with precision.

The clonotype originates from a woman between 18 and 30 years old in good health. The sequence joins TRBV27 to TRBJ2-1, with 9 bases in between that match TRBD1. The material sequenced was CD8+ T cells sorted from blood. This receptor has the CDR3 CASASGTGNYNEQFF. The nucleotide sequence reads as follows: TGTGCCAGTGCATCCGGGACAGGGAATTACAATGAGCAGTTCTTC.